Below, 8 T cell receptor beta chains from the same sample are listed, as sequenced in a study of blood T cell repertoires in COVID-19. Profiling relied on immunoSEQ multiplex PCR, and the TCRdb table lists in-frame clones only, not all of them. The data contain 160,000 or so clones, more than 75% of them seen just once; the ten biggest clones take up 10%. Source material: peripheral blood. The receptors were gathered from a woman aged 70-85 years with COVID-19, enrolled during active disease.

The chain combines TRBV5-8 with TRBJ2-7, with D tentatively TRBD2 (5 bases). There are 11 residues in the CDR3. The germline V gene has CDR1 SGHTS and CDR2 YDEGEE. Trimming cost V 4 bases and J 7 bases, with 9 bases left between them. The CDR3 spells CASSTRHEQYF. The DNA of the CDR3 is TGTGCCAGCAGCACTAGACATGAGCAGTACTTC.

The gene calls are TRBV24-1 and TRBJ2-1, with TRBD1 identical over 9 bases. The CDR3 spans 16 residues. Germline V lookup: CDR1 KGHDR, CDR2 SFDVKD. The V segment lost 7 bases and the J segment 2 bases; nucleotides outside the gene matches: 8. CDR3 region: CATSHRGQGAYNEQFF. In nucleotides, the CDR3 is TGTGCCACCAGCCACCGGGGACAGGGCGCCTACAATGAGCAGTTCTTC.

As for this clone: Different DNA sequences within this sample yield the same CDR3. This chain links TRBV7-3 with TRBJ2-3; 7 bases agree with TRBD1. V was pared by 6 bases and J by 3 bases, with 3 bases of the junction left unmatched. CDR3 size: 13 residues. Germline CDR1 SGHTA, CDR2 FQGTGA. The CDR3 loop is CASSLTGTDTQYF. CDR3 nucleotide sequence: TGTGCCAGCAGTCTGACAGGGACAGATACGCAGTATTTT.

This clone was counted a single time. This sequence joins TRBV30 and TRBJ2-3; 8 bases agree with TRBD2. V was pared by 0 bases and J by 2 bases, with 4 bases of the junction left unmatched. The CDR3 sequence is 15 residues long. CDR1 and CDR2 from the germline V gene are GTSNPN and SVGIG (reference sequence). CDR3 DNA: TGTGCCTGGAGTGTACTTAGCGGGGTCACAGATACGCAGTATTTT. Translation gives CAWSVLSGVTDTQYF.

This clone appeared a single time. The V call is TRBV19, the J call TRBJ1-6; D remains ambiguous. Germline CDR1 and CDR2: LNHDA and SQIVND (reference sequence). V was clipped by 5 bases and J by 14 bases, with 16 bases between them. This CDR3 is 13 amino acids long. In DNA form, the CDR3 reads TGTGCCAGTAGTTCGGTGGCGGGGAAGACCCTCCACTTT. Translating it yields CASSSVAGKTLHF.

The DNA for the CDR3 is TGTGCCAGCAGCTTAGGTACAGGACGGGGAGGCGGAAACACCATATATTTT. It yields the protein CASSLGTGRGGGNTIYF. This chain links TRBV7-9 with TRBJ1-3; weak D call: TRBD1 (5 bases). The CDR3 runs to 17 residues. V dropped 1 base and J dropped 4 bases, with 17 bases sitting between them. Per germline, CDR1 SEHNR and CDR2 FQNEAQ (reference sequence).

Only one count was recorded for this clone. The chain has TRBV15 and TRBJ2-2, with D possibly TRBD1 on 5 matching bases. CDR1 and CDR2 (germline): LNHNV, YYDKDF (reference sequence). This CDR3 contains 16 residues. Trimming left V 5 bases short and J 5 bases short, with 18 bases between. This chain's CDR3 is CATSGLMWGETGELFF. The CDR3 DNA is TGTGCCACCAGCGGCCTAATGTGGGGCGAGACCGGGGAGCTGTTTTTT.

The gene calls are TRBV11-2 and TRBJ1-2, with D tentatively TRBD1 (5 bases). The V and J ends lost 6 bases and 1 base respectively, with 15 bases between them. Germline lookup yields CDR1 SGHAT and CDR2 FQNNGV. This CDR3 region has 15 residues. The CDR3 sequence: CASRDTRGINYGYTF. The CDR3 DNA is TGTGCCAGCAGAGATACCCGGGGGATTAACTATGGCTACACCTTC.